The source of this T cell receptor beta chain is a study of vaccination and CD4 T cells after COVID-19 (dated by TCRdb to 2022 to 2024). Describing the broader study: Convalescent patients had a positive SARS-CoV-2 result on nasal swab PCR, and of these patients, several had mild disease and one had severe disease. In under twelve COVID-19 convalescent patients and several infection-naive healthy vaccine recipients, researchers compared the spike-specific CD4+ TCR repertoire from before mRNA vaccination with the repertoire from after. Post-vaccine blood samples were taken a median of around 68 days after the second vaccine dose, with a range of about 13 to 241 days. Participants got two doses of the Pfizer-BioNTech BNT162b2 vaccine (n=8) or two doses of the Moderna mRNA-1273 vaccine (n=2). Control cultures received a CEFX viral epitope pool as the positive control, an HIV-1 Nef peptide pool as the negative control, or no peptide. Post-COVID blood samples were collected from convalescent patients a median of approximately 100 days after diagnosis, with a range of roughly 35 to 161 days. The convalescent cohort comprised six males and four females, including two Hispanic individuals, seven Caucasians, two Asians and one multiracial person. The cultures were stimulated with overlapping spike peptide pools from SARS-CoV-2 and from the common cold coronaviruses HCoV-NL63, HCoV-OC43 and HCoV-229E. The study at large found these results: Relatively few convalescent patients were included in the study, and early timepoints after natural infection were not analyzed. The median number of SARS-CoV-2-reactive clonotypes rose from 20 to 25 after infection to a few dozen after vaccination, but the change was not significant. In convalescent patients, nearly all vaccine-specific clones (304 of 307) were found to be mono-reactive for SARS-CoV-2 spike rather than cross-reactive with common cold coronaviruses. Among the post-vaccine SARS-CoV-2-reactive clones in convalescent patients, a median approximately 90% showed up only after vaccination, which suggests vaccine-specific priming.

Its CDR3 holds 14 amino acids, cysteine through phenylalanine. The read is trimmed to its CDR3 DNA, 42 bases read in frame from base 1. The CDR1 and CDR2 encoded by the germline V gene are SGHTA and FQGNSA. V loses 3 bases, J loses 0 bases, and the germline ends lie 9 bases apart. The sample's treatment or condition label, decoded: approximately 9-day PBMC culture with coronavirus spike peptide pools or control peptides (ViraFEST assay). The study used the ViraFEST assay, which expanded antigen-specific T cells with peptide pools and then identified expanded clonotypes by TCR sequencing. The convalescent patients' positive SARS-CoV-2 PCR tests were from March to December 2020, which was before the Alpha, Beta and Delta variants emerged in the United States. About 1.8 million PBMCs per well were cultured in IMDM with roughly 5% human AB serum and 8 to 10 IU/ml IL-2, plus 10 ug/ml peptide pools. On days 3 and 7, half of the culture medium was replaced with fresh IL-2-containing medium. Once the cells had been in culture for about 10 days, the EasySep CD4+ T cell isolation kit was used to isolate CD4+ T cells by negative selection. Ficoll-Paque Plus gradient centrifugation was used to isolate PBMCs from whole blood, and the isolated PBMCs were then either used fresh or cryopreserved at -140C. In general, triplicate wells were set up for every culture condition.

As concerns this clonotype: The antigen this receptor binds is unknown. No much larger clonotype is one base removed from it; base qualities were not supplied.

Library preparation was by PCR. DNA from cultured CD4+ T cells was subjected to TCR sequencing with the Oncomine TCR Beta short-read assay at the Johns Hopkins FTIC core. The QIAamp micro DNA kit was used to extract genomic DNA from the cultured CD4+ T cells. Oncomine TCR Beta libraries from cultured CD4+ T cells were pooled with unique dual indexes and sequenced on an Illumina iSeq 100. The source study handled its data this way. Non-productive sequences were filtered out, and CDR3s that did not start with C, did not end with F or W, or were shorter than 7 amino acids were discarded. Antigen-specific clonotypes were identified using the MANAFEST web application through comparison of peptide-stimulated wells with reference and other culture wells. For a clone to be called positive, the clone needed an FDR below 0.05, an odds ratio above 5, and a productive frequency above 0.1% in at least two of three replicate wells. Cross-reactive clonotypes were defined as significantly expanded in both SARS-CoV-2 spike wells and at least one common cold coronavirus spike condition. Using R version 3.6.1, CDR3 homology was evaluated through Levenshtein distances (stringdist) along with unrooted phylogenetic trees (ape). The public reads were quality trimmed at Q25 with fastp and then assembled into clones with MiXCR by TCRdb, keeping productive beta chains. All rows with the same CDR3 protein become a single entry with the most common DNA and genes. What appears here as the V and J calls and clone size reflects TCRdb's work, not the paper's. This sample lists around 20,000 distinct CDR3 sequences; approximately 27% were detected once. Clones ranked in the top ten supply approximately 10% of the sample.

Sequences were obtained from cultured CD4+ T cells from blood. The receptor was isolated from a human donor with COVID-19. Recombination linked TRBV7-2 to TRBJ2-7; the D segment may tentatively be TRBD1 or TRBD2, each giving 5 matched bases. The CDR3 is CASSFGTGSYEQYF. The nucleotide sequence is given as TGTGCCAGCAGCTTCGGGACGGGCTCCTACGAGCAGTACTTC.